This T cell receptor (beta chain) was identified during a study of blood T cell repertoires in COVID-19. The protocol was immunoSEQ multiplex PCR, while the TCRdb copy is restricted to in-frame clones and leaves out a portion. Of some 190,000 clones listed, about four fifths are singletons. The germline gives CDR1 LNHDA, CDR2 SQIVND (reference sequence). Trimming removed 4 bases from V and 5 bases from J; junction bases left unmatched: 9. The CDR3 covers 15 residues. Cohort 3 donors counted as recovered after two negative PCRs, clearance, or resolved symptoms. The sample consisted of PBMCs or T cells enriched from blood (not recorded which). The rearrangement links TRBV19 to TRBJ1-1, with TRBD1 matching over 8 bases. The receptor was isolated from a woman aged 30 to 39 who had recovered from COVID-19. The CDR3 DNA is TGTGCCAGTAGTACCGACCATACAGGGGGTACTGAAGCTTTCTTT. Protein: CASSTDHTGGTEAFF.